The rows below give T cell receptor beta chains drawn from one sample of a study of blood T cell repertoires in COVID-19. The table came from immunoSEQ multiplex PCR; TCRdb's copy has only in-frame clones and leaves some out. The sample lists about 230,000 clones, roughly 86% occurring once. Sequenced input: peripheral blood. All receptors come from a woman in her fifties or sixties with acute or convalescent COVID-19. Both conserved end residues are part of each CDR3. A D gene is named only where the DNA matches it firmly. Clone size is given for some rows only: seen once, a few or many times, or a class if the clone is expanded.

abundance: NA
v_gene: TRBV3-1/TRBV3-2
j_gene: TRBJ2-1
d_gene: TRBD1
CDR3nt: TGTGCCAGCAGCCATATGTATCTTATGACAGGGGAAGGTGAGCAGTTCTTC
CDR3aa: CASSHMYLMTGEGEQFF

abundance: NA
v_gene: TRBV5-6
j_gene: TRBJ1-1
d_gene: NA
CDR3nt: TGTGCCAGCAGCTTGGACCGGGGTGGATGGACTTTCTTT
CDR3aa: CASSLDRGGWTFF

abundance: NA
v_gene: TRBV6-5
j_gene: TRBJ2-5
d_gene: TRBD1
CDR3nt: TGTGCCAGCAGTTACGGGACAGGGATGGAGACCCAGTACTTC
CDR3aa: CASSYGTGMETQYF

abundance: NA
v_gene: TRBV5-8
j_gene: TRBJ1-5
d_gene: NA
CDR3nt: TGTGCCAGCAGCTTGTACCAGGGTAGTCAGCCCCAGCATTTT
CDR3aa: CASSLYQGSQPQHF

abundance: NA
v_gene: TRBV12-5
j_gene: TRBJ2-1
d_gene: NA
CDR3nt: TGTGCTAGTGGTTTGGGCACGGGGTGGGACAACTCCTACAATGAGCAGTTCTTC
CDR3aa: CASGLGTGWDNSYNEQFF

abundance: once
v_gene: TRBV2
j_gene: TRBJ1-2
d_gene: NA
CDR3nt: TGTGCCAGGCTCAGGAATTTGCTCGTCGACTATGGCTACACCTTC
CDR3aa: CARLRNLLVDYGYTF

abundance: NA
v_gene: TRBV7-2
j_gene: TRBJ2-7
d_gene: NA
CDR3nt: TGTGCCAGCAGACCAGCGGGTAGCTCCTACGAGCAGTACTTC
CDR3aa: CASRPAGSSYEQYF

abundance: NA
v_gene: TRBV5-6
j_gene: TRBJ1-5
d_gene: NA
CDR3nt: TGTGCCAGCAGCTTGTGGGGGGACCCAAATCAGCCCCAGCATTTT
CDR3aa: CASSLWGDPNQPQHF

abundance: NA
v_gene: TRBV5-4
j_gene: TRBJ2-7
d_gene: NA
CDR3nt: TGTGCCAGCAGCCCATGGGGGCGGACTTCTGCCTACGAGCAGTACTTC
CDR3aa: CASSPWGRTSAYEQYF

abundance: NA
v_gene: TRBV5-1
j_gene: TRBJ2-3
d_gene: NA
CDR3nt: TGCGCCAGCAGCCAGTCGGCAGGGAGGGATACGCAGTATTTT
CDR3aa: CASSQSAGRDTQYF

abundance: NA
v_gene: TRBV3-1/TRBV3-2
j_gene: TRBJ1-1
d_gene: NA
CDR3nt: TGTGCCAGCAGCGCCCGGGGGGGGACCATGAACACTGAAGCTTTCTTT
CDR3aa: CASSARGGTMNTEAFF

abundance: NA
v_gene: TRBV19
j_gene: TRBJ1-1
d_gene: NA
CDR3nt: TGTGCCAGTAGTATAACAGGGTTAAACACTGAAGCTTTCTTT
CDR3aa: CASSITGLNTEAFF

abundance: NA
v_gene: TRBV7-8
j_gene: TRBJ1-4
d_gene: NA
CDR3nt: TGTGCCAGCAGCTTAGATCGTCACAGGGAGGGTGAAAAACTGTTTTTT
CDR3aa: CASSLDRHREGEKLFF

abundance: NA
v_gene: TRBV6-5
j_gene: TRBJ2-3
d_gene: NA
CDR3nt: TGTGCCAGCAGTTCCTTTACGAGGTCCGGTACGCAGTATTTT
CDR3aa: CASSSFTRSGTQYF

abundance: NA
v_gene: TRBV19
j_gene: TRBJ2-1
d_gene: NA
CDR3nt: TGTGCCAGTAGTATTACGACAGATCCTCCTTACAATGAGCAGTTCTTC
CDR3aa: CASSITTDPPYNEQFF

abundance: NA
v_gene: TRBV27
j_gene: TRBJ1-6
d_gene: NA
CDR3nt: TGTGCCAGCAGTTCCCTCGGGACTCCGCCCCCGGTTGGTAATTCACCCCTCCACTTT
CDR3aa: CASSSLGTPPPVGNSPLHF

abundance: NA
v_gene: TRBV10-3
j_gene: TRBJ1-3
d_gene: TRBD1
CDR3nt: TGTGCCATCAGTGGCGACAGGGGGTACGGTGGAAACACCATATATTTT
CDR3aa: CAISGDRGYGGNTIYF

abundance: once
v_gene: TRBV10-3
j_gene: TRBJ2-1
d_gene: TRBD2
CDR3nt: TGTGCCATCAGTCCCAATAGCGGGTTCACCAATGAGCAGTTCTTC
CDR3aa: CAISPNSGFTNEQFF

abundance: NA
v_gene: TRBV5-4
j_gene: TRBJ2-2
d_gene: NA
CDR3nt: TGTGCCAGCAGCTTGGCCTTTACCGGGGAGCTGTTTTTT
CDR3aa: CASSLAFTGELFF

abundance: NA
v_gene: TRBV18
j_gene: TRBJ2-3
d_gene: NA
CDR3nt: TGTGCCAGCTCACCCCCCTCGGCAGATACGCAGTATTTT
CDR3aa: CASSPPSADTQYF

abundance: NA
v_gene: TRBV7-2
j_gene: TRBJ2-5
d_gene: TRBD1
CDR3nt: TGTGCCAGCAGCTTAGTGGGTGGACAGGTAGAGACCCAGTACTTC
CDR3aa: CASSLVGGQVETQYF

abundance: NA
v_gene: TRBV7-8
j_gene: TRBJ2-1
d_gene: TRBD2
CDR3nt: TGTGCCAGCAGCTTAGCTATCCTAGCGGGGAGAACAAACAATGAGCAGTTCTTC
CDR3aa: CASSLAILAGRTNNEQFF

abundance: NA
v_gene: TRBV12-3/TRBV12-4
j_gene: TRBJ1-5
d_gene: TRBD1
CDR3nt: TGTGCCAGCGCTGGACAGGTCCACCAGCCCCAGCATTTT
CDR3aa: CASAGQVHQPQHF

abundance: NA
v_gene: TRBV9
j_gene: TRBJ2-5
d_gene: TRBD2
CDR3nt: TGTGCCAGCAGCGGTAGACTAGCGCTTCAAGAGACCCAGTACTTC
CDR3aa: CASSGRLALQETQYF